This TCR beta chain originates from a study of T cell responses to AZD1222 COVID-19 vaccine. Study observations and caveats: Spike-specific TCRs gained breadth and depth after people received two AZD1222 doses. Donor demographics were predominantly white British with a female majority; clonal diversity may be underestimated. The study identified only 6 or 7 AZD1222 recipients as seropositive at baseline.

Second doses that came at about 4 or about 12 weeks were put together. On this clone itself: Its antigen is not known.

Measured with immunoSEQ multiplex PCR; TCRdb has only the in-frame clones, and not every one. The sample lists 100,000 to 150,000 clones; approximately 91% were seen once. The CDR3 is made up of 14 amino acids. In germline, CDR1 is MNHEY, CDR2 SVGAGI. Trimming pared 7 bases from V and 3 bases from J, leaving 13 bases between. This sample comprised peripheral blood, obtained 28 days after the second AZD1222 dose. The chain recombines TRBV6-5 with TRBJ1-5; D perhaps matches TRBD1 (6 bases). The origin of this receptor is an adult who received the AZD1222 COVID-19 vaccine. The CDR3 loop is CASTKDRPNQPQHF. The CDR3 region has the DNA TGTGCCAGCACCAAAGACAGGCCCAATCAGCCCCAGCATTTT.